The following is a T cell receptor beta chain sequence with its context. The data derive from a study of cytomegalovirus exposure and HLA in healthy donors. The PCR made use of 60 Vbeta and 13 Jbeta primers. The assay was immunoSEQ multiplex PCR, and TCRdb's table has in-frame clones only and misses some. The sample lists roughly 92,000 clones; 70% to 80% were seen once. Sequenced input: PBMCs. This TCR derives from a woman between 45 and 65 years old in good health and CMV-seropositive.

The CDR3 spells CASSLGLNYGYTF. CDR3 sequence (DNA): TGTGCCAGCAGCTTAGGACTGAACTATGGCTACACCTTC. The J gene is TRBJ1-2, the V gene TRBV11-3; no clear D. The CDR3 is 13 amino acids. Per the germline V gene, CDR1 is SGHNT and CDR2 is YENEEA. V lost 1 base, J lost 2 bases, and 5 bases lay in between.